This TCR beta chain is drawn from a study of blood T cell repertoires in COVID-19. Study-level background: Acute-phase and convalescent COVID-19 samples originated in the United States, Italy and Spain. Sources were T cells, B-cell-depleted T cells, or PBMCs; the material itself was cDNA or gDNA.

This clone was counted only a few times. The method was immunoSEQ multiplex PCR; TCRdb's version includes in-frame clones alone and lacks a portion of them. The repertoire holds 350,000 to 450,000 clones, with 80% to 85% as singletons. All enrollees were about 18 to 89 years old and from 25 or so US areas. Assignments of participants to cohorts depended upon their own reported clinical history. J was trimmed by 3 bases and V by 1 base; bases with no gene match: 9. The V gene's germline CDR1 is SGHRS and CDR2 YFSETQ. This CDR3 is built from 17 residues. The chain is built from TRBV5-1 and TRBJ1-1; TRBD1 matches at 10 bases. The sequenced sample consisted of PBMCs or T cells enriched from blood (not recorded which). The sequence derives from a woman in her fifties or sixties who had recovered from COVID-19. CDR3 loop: CASSLHPPGQGYTEAFF. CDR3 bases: TGCGCCAGCAGCTTGCACCCACCGGGACAGGGGTACACTGAAGCTTTCTTT.